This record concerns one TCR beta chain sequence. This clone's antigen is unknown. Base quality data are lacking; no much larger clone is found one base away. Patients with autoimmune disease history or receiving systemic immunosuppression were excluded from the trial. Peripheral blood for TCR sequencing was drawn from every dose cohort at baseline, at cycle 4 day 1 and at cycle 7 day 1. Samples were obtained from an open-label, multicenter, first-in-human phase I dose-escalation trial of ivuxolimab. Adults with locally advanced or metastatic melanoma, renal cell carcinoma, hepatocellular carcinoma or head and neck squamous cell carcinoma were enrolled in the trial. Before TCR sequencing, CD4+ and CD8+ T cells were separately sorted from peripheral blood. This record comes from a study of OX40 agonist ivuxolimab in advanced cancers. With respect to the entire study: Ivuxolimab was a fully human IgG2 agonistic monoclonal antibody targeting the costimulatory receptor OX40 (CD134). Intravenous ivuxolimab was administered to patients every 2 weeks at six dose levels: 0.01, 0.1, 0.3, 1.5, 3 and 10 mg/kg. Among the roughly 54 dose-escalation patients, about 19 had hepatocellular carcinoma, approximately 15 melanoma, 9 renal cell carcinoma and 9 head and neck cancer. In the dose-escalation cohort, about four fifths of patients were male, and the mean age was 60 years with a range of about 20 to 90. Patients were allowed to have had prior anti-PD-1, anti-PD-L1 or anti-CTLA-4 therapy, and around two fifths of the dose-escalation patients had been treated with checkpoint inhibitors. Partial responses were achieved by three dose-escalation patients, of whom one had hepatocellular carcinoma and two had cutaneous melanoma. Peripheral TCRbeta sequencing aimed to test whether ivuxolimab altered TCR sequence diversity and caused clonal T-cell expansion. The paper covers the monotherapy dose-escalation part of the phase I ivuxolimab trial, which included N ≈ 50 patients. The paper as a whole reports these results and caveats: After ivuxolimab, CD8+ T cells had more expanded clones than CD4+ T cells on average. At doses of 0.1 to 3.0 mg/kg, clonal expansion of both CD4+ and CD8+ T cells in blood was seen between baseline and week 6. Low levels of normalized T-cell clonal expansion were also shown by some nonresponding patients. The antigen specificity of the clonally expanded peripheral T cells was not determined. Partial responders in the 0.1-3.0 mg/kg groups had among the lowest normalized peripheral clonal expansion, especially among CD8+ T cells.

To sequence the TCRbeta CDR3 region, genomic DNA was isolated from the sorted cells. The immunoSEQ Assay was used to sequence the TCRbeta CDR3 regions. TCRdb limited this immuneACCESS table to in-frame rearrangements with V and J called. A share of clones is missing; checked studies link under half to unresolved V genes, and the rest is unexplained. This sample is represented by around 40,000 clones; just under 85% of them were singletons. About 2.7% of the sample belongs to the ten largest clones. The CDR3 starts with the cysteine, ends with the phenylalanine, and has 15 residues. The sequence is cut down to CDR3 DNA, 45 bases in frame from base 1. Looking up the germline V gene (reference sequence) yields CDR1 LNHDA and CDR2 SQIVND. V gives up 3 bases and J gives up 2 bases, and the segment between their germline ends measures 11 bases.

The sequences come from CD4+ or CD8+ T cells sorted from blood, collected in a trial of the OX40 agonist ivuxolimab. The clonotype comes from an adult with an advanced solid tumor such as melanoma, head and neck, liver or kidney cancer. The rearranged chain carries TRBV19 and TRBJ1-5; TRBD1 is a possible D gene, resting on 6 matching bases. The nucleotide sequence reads TGTGCCAGTAGTATTGGGGGGCTAGGCAATCAGCCCCAGCATTTT. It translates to CASSIGGLGNQPQHF.